The 29 T cell receptor beta chains in this list originate from one sample, sequenced in a study of blood T cells in healthy people across ages. Combining a sample-barcoded 5' primer with a J-beta primer mix, a second PCR ran for about 7 to 12 cycles. TCRdb itself ran the 5' RACE reads through MiXCR, one entry per CDR3 protein. The table has fewer than 1,000,000 distinct CDR3 sequences, about half seen once. Source material: blood. The receptors were gathered from a man older than 75 in good health.

The V gene is TRBV12-3 or TRBV12-4, the J gene TRBJ1-4; D perhaps matches TRBD1 (5 bases). V was clipped by 2 bases and J by 5 bases, with 12 bases between them. The CDR3 has 15 amino acids. In DNA, the CDR3 is TGTGCCAGCAGTTTACTGGGGCGGGCCAATGAAAAACTGTTTTTT. Translation gives CASSLLGRANEKLFF.

The chain is built from TRBV9 and TRBJ2-1, with a tentative D call TRBD2 (5 bases). The CDR3 has 13 residues. Germline V CDR1 and CDR2: SGDLS, YYNGEE. The V end lost 4 bases, the J end lost 10 bases, and 15 bases lay between the germline ends. In DNA, the CDR3 is TGTGCCAGCAGCCCCCATGGGATAGCGGAGCAGTTCTTC. Translation: CASSPHGIAEQFF.

V gene TRBV20-1 combines with J gene TRBJ2-7; D unresolved. The CDR3 runs 12 residues. Germline V gives CDR1 DFQATT, CDR2 SNEGSKA (reference sequence). Trimming pared 1 base from V and 0 bases from J, leaving 4 bases between. Here the CDR3 reads CSARAVSYEQYF. The CDR3 nucleotides read TGCAGTGCTAGAGCGGTCTCCTACGAGCAGTACTTC.

The gene calls are TRBV7-2 and TRBJ2-5; no firm D call. The CDR3 length is 13 residues. Germline assignment: CDR1 SGHTA and CDR2 FQGNSA. V lost 5 bases and J 5 bases, leaving 12 bases between the germline ends. The CDR3 coding sequence is TGTGCCAGCAGCGTAAGGGTTCATGAGACCCAGTACTTC. Translating gives CASSVRVHETQYF. Filled out from reference TRBV7-2 and TRBJ2-5, the complete variable domain reads GAGVSQSPSNKVTEKGKDVELRCDPISGHTALYWYRQSLGQGLEFLIYFQGNSAPDKSGLPSDRFSAERTGGSVSTLTIQRTQQEDSAVYLCASSVRVHETQYFGPGTRLLVL.

The genes are TRBV20-1 and TRBJ2-7, with 7 positions matching TRBD1. The DNA end is a closer match to TRBJ2-4, so the J assignment may be wrong. This CDR3 is 14 amino acids long. Germline V gene sequence: CDR1 DFQATT, CDR2 SNEGSKA (reference sequence). The CDR3 DNA sequence: TGCAGTGCAACTAGGGACAGTAGAAAAAACATTCAGTACTTC. It yields the protein CSATRDSRKNIQYF.

This clonotype has at least ten counts. This chain joins TRBV7-2 and TRBJ2-1, with 7 bases that match TRBD1. Germline lookup yields CDR1 SGHTA and CDR2 FQGNSA. This CDR3 contains 15 residues. V lost 3 bases to trimming and J lost 3 bases; unmatched junction nucleotides: 5. The CDR3 reads CASSLLGQNYNEQFF. The DNA for the CDR3 is TGTGCCAGCAGCTTGTTGGGACAGAACTACAATGAGCAGTTCTTC.

The J gene is TRBJ2-3, the V gene TRBV9, with 8 bases aligning to TRBD1. V lost 2 bases and J lost 3; bases outside the gene matches: 14. The CDR3 runs to 18 residues. CDR1 is SGDLS and CDR2 is YYNGEE in the germline V gene. Here the CDR3 DNA reads TGTGCCAGCAGCGTCGAGGGGTCCTGGACAGGGAAGACAGATACGCAGTATTTT. It codes for CASSVEGSWTGKTDTQYF.

This chain connects TRBV7-2 to TRBJ1-6; D may be TRBD1 (5 bases). Trimming shortened V by 7 bases and J by 6 bases, and 19 bases separated the two germline ends. There are 16 residues in the CDR3. In germline, CDR1 is SGHTA, CDR2 FQGNSA. The CDR3 region has the DNA TGTGCCAGCACTTCGGGCGGGGGTTCTGGTAATTCACCCCTCCACTTT. This translates into CASTSGGGSGNSPLHF.

This chain links TRBV9 with TRBJ1-6; D not resolved. Germline-derived CDR1 and CDR2 are SGDLS and YYNGEE. V lost 1 base to trimming and J lost 6 bases, with 8 bases between them. The CDR3 is made up of 14 amino acids. The chain's CDR3 is CASSVSGINSPLHF. CDR3 nucleotide sequence: TGTGCCAGCAGCGTAAGTGGGATTAATTCACCCCTCCACTTT.

This sequence joins TRBV20-1 and TRBJ2-3; 8 nucleotides agree with TRBD2. The CDR3 has 15 residues. The ends lost 6 bases at V and 1 base at J; junction bases unmatched: 9. CDR1 is DFQATT and CDR2 is SNEGSKA in the germline V gene (reference sequence). The CDR3 coding sequence is TGCAGTGCCGAGGGGACCGGGAGGGGCACAGATACGCAGTATTTT. Translating it yields CSAEGTGRGTDTQYF.

This chain connects TRBV12-3 or TRBV12-4 to TRBJ2-3; D may be TRBD2 (5 bases). V lost 3 bases, J lost 6 bases, and 7 bases lay in between. This CDR3 is built from 12 residues. CDR3 region: CASSFTRDTQYF. As DNA, the CDR3 is TGTGCCAGCAGTTTTACTAGGGATACGCAGTATTTT.

The rearrangement joins TRBV27 to TRBJ2-3; D might be TRBD1 (5 bases). CDR3 length: 15 residues. CDR1 MNHEY and CDR2 SMNVEV come from the germline V gene (reference sequence). V lost 4 bases and J 2 bases, leaving 13 bases between the germline ends. The CDR3 here is CASSSQTDPTDTQYF. The CDR3 nucleotides are TGTGCCAGCAGTTCTCAGACAGATCCCACAGATACGCAGTATTTT.

CDR3 region: CASSPTGSKNIQYF. The CDR3 DNA reads as TGCGCCAGCAGCCCTACAGGGTCCAAAAACATTCAGTACTTC. This chain uses TRBV5-1 with TRBJ2-4, with D possibly TRBD1 on 6 matching bases. The germline gives CDR1 SGHRS, CDR2 YFSETQ. This CDR3 has 14 amino acids. Trimming stripped 4 bases from V and 2 bases from J, with 10 bases between.

This clonotype was found a few times. The V call is TRBV28, the J call TRBJ2-7, with D perhaps TRBD1 (5 bases). CDR3 length: 14 amino acids. Germline assignment: CDR1 MDHEN and CDR2 SYDVKM. V was pared by 5 bases and J by 2 bases, with 13 bases between. The CDR3 protein is CASSTPGPTYEQYF. The CDR3 nucleotides are TGTGCCAGCAGTACTCCAGGGCCTACCTACGAGCAGTACTTC.

This chain joins TRBV20-1 and TRBJ2-5; D is possibly TRBD1 (6 bases). V was pared by 6 bases and J by 1 base, with 18 bases between. The CDR3 sequence is 15 residues long. Germline V gene sequence: CDR1 DFQATT, CDR2 SNEGSKA (reference sequence). Written as DNA, the CDR3 is TGCAGTGCCGGCAGGGGTGAAGCGATCCAAGAGACCCAGTACTTC. Encoded protein: CSAGRGEAIQETQYF.

The rearrangement joins TRBV12-3 or TRBV12-4 to TRBJ1-1; D is possibly TRBD1 (5 bases). V was shortened by 3 bases and J by 1 base, with 12 bases between the two germline ends. There are 15 residues in the CDR3. CDR3 amino acids: CASSFGGNPNTEAFF. CDR3 sequence (DNA): TGTGCCAGCAGTTTCGGGGGGAACCCGAACACTGAAGCTTTCTTT.

The V and J genes are TRBV12-3 or TRBV12-4 and TRBJ2-7, with 7 bases identical to TRBD1. V trimming: 7 bases; J trimming: 6 bases; junction bases outside the gene matches: 9. The CDR3 covers 13 residues. The CDR3 here is CASTVQGSFEQYF. DNA for the CDR3: TGTGCCAGCACAGTACAGGGGAGTTTCGAGCAGTACTTC.

Only a few counts were recorded for this clonotype. The chain employs TRBV2 and TRBJ1-4, with no clear D. This CDR3 is 16 amino acids long. Deletions cut 1 base from V and 0 bases from J, with 9 bases between. Germline CDR1 SNHLY, CDR2 FYNNEI. CDR3 DNA sequence: TGTGCCAGCAGTGAAGAATGGGTCGCAACTAATGAAAAACTGTTTTTT. This sequence encodes CASSEEWVATNEKLFF.

This clonotype was picked up one time. This could be a read error, since a much larger clone is one nucleotide away. This rearrangement joins TRBV3-1 to TRBJ2-1, with D tentatively TRBD2 (5 bases). Germline CDR1 is LGHDT and CDR2 is YNNKEL (reference sequence). Trimming stripped 4 bases from V and 10 bases from J, with 23 bases between. The CDR3 is 16 amino acids. CDR3 protein: CASSPDGISQSYEQFF. The DNA of the CDR3 is TGTGCCAGCAGCCCCGACGGGATTTCCCAGTCCTACGAGCAGTTCTTC.

The chain joins TRBV5-1 to TRBJ2-3; TRBD2 might be the D (5 bases). Trimming removed 6 bases from V and 4 bases from J, with 21 bases in between. The CDR3 loop spans 16 amino acids. The germline CDR1 and CDR2 sequences are SGHRS and YFSETQ. The CDR3 sequence is CASTMPGSEGADTQYF. CDR3 DNA sequence: TGCGCCAGCACCATGCCTGGCTCCGAGGGAGCAGATACGCAGTATTTT.

In its sample, this clonotype was seen a few times. The chain has TRBV6-4 and TRBJ2-3, with 8 bases that match TRBD1. This CDR3 spans 14 amino acids. CDR1 and CDR2 (germline): MRHNA, SNTAGT. V shed 5 bases and J 5 bases; nucleotides not matched to a gene: 6. The CDR3 here is CASSTGQGEDTQYF. The CDR3 DNA sequence: TGTGCCAGCAGTACCGGACAGGGAGAAGATACGCAGTATTTT.

This clonotype was found a few times. The chain links TRBV10-3 to TRBJ2-7; 7 bases fit TRBD1. The trim removed 10 bases at V and 4 bases at J, leaving 16 bases unmatched. The CDR3 is made up of 15 amino acids. Germline V gives CDR1 ENHRY, CDR2 SYGVKD. The CDR3 DNA is TGTGCCACTATCCGGGACAGAAGAACGTCGTACGAGCAGTACTTC. As protein: CATIRDRRTSYEQYF.

This clonotype was recorded a few times. This chain connects TRBV20-1 to TRBJ2-5; 13 bases map to TRBD2. The DNA end is a closer match to TRBJ2-7, so the J assignment may be wrong. Germline values: CDR1 DFQATT, CDR2 SNEGSKA (reference sequence). CDR3 length: 17 amino acids. The CDR3 sequence: CSAPGWTSGRNQAEQYF. The CDR3 region has the DNA TGCAGTGCCCCCGGTTGGACTAGCGGGAGAAATCAGGCCGAGCAGTACTTC.

This chain joins TRBV11-2 and TRBJ2-3, with 7 bases that match TRBD1. In germline, CDR1 is SGHAT, CDR2 FQNNGV. V shed 6 bases, J shed 1 base, and the junction held 13 bases outside the gene matches. The CDR3 is made up of 17 amino acids. CDR3 in DNA: TGTGCCAGCAGGCAGGGGGATCTAGCCGCCCGCACAGATACGCAGTATTTT. Encoded protein: CASRQGDLAARTDTQYF.

The CDR3 is CASQVQGPSMFETQYF. The DNA for the CDR3 is TGTGCCAGCCAAGTACAGGGCCCTAGCATGTTCGAGACCCAGTACTTC. This chain links TRBV2 with TRBJ2-4; D possibly corresponds to TRBD1 (6 bases). The end of the DNA is better explained by TRBJ2-5, so the J call may be wrong. CDR1 and CDR2 (germline): SNHLY, FYNNEI. The CDR3 covers 16 residues.

J is TRBJ2-7 and V is TRBV7-9, with TRBD1 matching over 7 bases. The length of the CDR3 is 16 residues. Per germline, CDR1 SEHNR and CDR2 FQNEAQ (reference sequence). J gave up 3 bases and V 5 bases, and 13 bases lay outside the gene matches. Here the CDR3 DNA reads TGTGCCAGCAGCCCTGACAGGGAGCCTTCGATCTACGAGCAGTACTTC. It is translated as CASSPDREPSIYEQYF.

This clonotype appeared a few times. The chain has TRBV28 and TRBJ2-1; 7 nucleotides align to TRBD2. CDR1 MDHEN and CDR2 SYDVKM come from the germline V gene. J was trimmed by 9 bases and V by 3 bases; bases with no gene match: 8. This CDR3 contains 14 residues. The CDR3: CASSFRDYRTEQFF. The DNA for the CDR3 is TGTGCCAGCAGTTTTAGGGACTACCGGACTGAGCAGTTCTTC.

The chain employs TRBV5-1 and TRBJ1-1; 7 nucleotides agree with TRBD1. The V gene's germline CDR1 is SGHRS and CDR2 YFSETQ. V was pared by 4 bases and J by 4 bases, with 4 bases of the junction left unmatched. The CDR3 length is 13 residues. CDR3 DNA sequence: TGCGCCAGCAGCACCACAGGGGCCACTGAAGCTTTCTTT. Its protein is CASSTTGATEAFF.

This clonotype was picked up many times. The chain uses TRBV15 and TRBJ2-1; D might be TRBD2 (5 bases). The germline gives CDR1 LNHNV, CDR2 YYDKDF (reference sequence). Trimming left V 0 bases short and J 3 bases short, with 9 bases between. The CDR3 contains 15 residues. CDR3 sequence reads: CATSREGGLYNEQFF. CDR3 DNA sequence: TGTGCCACCAGCAGAGAAGGCGGGCTCTACAATGAGCAGTTCTTC.